This entry is about one T cell receptor beta chain. Its antigen is not known. This sample stems from a study of cytomegalovirus exposure and HLA in healthy donors. The germline V gene encodes CDR1 SNHLY and CDR2 FYNNEI. V was trimmed by 6 bases and J by 2 bases, leaving 10 bases between them. The CDR3 sequence is 13 residues long. Researchers ran the PCR with 60 Vbeta and 13 Jbeta primers. Clones were read by immunoSEQ multiplex PCR, and TCRdb kept only the in-frame ones, dropping some. The table has roughly 200,000 clones, roughly four fifths seen once. Study findings and constraints: In an earlier analysis, in about 530 donors, most V segments appeared productive either ~87% or ~30% of the time. Across donors, sequencing depth was assumed by presence/absence analyses to be roughly uniform.

The sequenced material came from PBMCs. The TCR was taken from a man in his fifties in good health and CMV-seronegative. The chain combines TRBV2 with TRBJ1-2; D ambiguous. CDR3 amino acids: CASRLDGNYGYTF. CDR3 coding DNA: TGTGCCAGCAGACTCGACGGGAACTATGGCTACACCTTC.